This TCR beta chain derives from a study of T cell repertoires in aging, cancer and after chemotherapy. Whole-study context: Donor ages fell into six groups from 30 or younger up to 70 or older. Millions of TCR reads made up the full dataset.

Multiplex touch-down PCR with TRB-A/B primers amplified rearranged V-D-J TRB sequences. One entry per CDR3 protein results from TCRdb running MiXCR on the multiplex PCR reads. The sample lists about 860 distinct CDR3 sequences, more than 25% seen once, with around two fifths in the top ten. The CDR3 totals 16 residues. The germline V gene has CDR1 MNHNS and CDR2 SASEGT. The ends lost 3 bases at V and 8 bases at J; junction bases unmatched: 11. Amplification of TCR beta used genomic DNA extracted from peripheral blood. Judged by abundance, this clonotype is medium-sized. What it binds is not known. Study-level points and caveats: Rebound thymic output was suggested by rising median generation probability during chemotherapy in each cancer cohort. The repertoire data cannot show anything about immunological memory following chemotherapy.

The chain joins TRBV6-1 to TRBJ2-1, with 9 bases identical to TRBD2. The specimen was blood. The TCR originated in a human donor with a blood cancer. The CDR3 bases are TGTGCCAGCAGTGACTCGGGACTAGCTTTCGTCTATGAGCAGTTCTTC. This codes for CASSDSGLAFVYEQFF.